This entry is about one TCR beta chain. TCRdb's table, derived via immunoSEQ multiplex PCR, lists solely in-frame clones and lacks some. There are roughly 20,000 clones in the sample; approximately 90% occur only once, and 15% to 20% lies in the top ten. The sample originates from a study of T cell changes during pregnancy in multiple sclerosis. The CDR3 length is 12 residues. Looked up from germline, CDR1 is MNHEY and CDR2 is SMNVEV (reference sequence). Trimming cost V 5 bases and J 4 bases; bases outside gene matches: 1. Source: CD8+ T cells from peripheral blood mononuclear cells, taken after pregnancy. This sequence was found in a female donor in good health, enrolled as a control in a pregnancy study. The chain links TRBV27 to TRBJ2-5; the match to TRBD2 covers 7 bases. The CDR3 loop reads CASSGRGETQYF. The CDR3 DNA follows: TGTGCCAGCAGTGGGAGGGGAGAGACCCAGTACTTC.